The present T cell receptor beta chain was sequenced within a study of CD8+ T cells in alopecia areata. Study information: The tofacitinib course ran for 6 to 18 months and was followed by 6 months off drug. Study results and caveats: As there was one nonresponder, how baseline CD8+ expansion relates to response remains uncertain. Tofacitinib produced a significant decrease in scalp clonality and in expanded CD8+ clones among the top 100.

Treatment here: oral pan-JAK inhibitor, 5-10 mg twice daily. RNA extraction and reverse transcription yielded cDNA as sequencing template. Generated by immunoSEQ multiplex PCR, the TCRdb table keeps only in-frame clones and is missing some. The table includes approximately 160,000 clones, less than 70% detected once. Germline V gives CDR1 SGHTA, CDR2 FQGTGA. With V trimmed by 2 bases and J by 8 bases, 3 bases remained unmatched. The length of the CDR3 is 13 residues. On this clone: Its specificity is not known.

This clonotype was sampled from a human donor with alopecia areata. The chain carries TRBV7-3 and TRBJ2-1; TRBD1 matches 7 bases. The sequencing here drew on CD4+ T cells sorted from blood, taken at week 24, from a patient treated with tofacitinib. The DNA of the CDR3 is TGTGCCAGCAGCTTAGGACAGGCCTATGAGCAGTTCTTC. Translated, it gives CASSLGQAYEQFF.